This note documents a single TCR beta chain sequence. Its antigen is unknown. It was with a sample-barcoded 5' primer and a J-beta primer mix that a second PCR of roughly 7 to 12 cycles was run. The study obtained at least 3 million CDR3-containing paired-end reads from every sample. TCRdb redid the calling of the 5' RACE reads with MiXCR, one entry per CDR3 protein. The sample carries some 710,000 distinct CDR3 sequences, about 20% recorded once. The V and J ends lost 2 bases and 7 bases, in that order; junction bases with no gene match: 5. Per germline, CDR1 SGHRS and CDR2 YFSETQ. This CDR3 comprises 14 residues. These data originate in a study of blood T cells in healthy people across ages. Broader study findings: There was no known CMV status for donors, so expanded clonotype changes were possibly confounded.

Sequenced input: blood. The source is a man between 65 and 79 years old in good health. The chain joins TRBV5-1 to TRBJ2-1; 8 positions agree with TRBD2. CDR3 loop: CASSLPGGTNEQFF. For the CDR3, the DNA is TGCGCCAGCAGCTTACCGGGGGGGACGAATGAGCAGTTCTTC.